The present T cell receptor (beta chain) was sequenced within a study of blood T cell repertoires in COVID-19. Germline V gene data show CDR1 as SGHTA and CDR2 as FQGTGA. This CDR3 contains 14 residues. V shed 2 bases and J shed 10 bases, with 12 bases lying between them. TCRdb keeps only in-frame clones here, not all; method: immunoSEQ multiplex PCR. The sample has about 260,000 clones; around 80% are singletons. The specimen sequenced was peripheral blood. This chain links TRBV7-3 with TRBJ1-6; the D is unclear. This clonotype was sampled from a man aged 55 to 70 with acute or convalescent COVID-19. The CDR3 sequence: CASSLDGFGSPLHF. The CDR3 nucleotides are TGTGCCAGCAGCTTAGATGGGTTCGGGTCACCCCTCCACTTT. Together with reference TRBV7-3 and TRBJ1-6, the CDR3 gives the full variable domain: GAGVSQTPSNKVTEKGKYVELRCDPISGHTALYWYRQSLGQGPEFLIYFQGTGAADDSGLPNDRFFAVRPEGSVSTLKIQRTERGDSAVYLCASSLDGFGSPLHFGNGTRLTVT.